These 9 T cell receptor beta chains share one sample of origin, sequenced in a study of Graves' ophthalmopathy and Graves' hyperthyroidism. Amplifying from RNA transcripts, the study obtained TCR beta CDR3 regions. Amplification began with first-round RT-PCR using HTBI primers, then second-round multiplex PCR was performed. TCRdb reanalysed the multiplex PCR reads using MiXCR and keeps one entry per CDR3 protein. The table has roughly 420,000 distinct CDR3 sequences, 20% to 25% seen once. Sequencing was performed on peripheral blood. All receptors come from a woman aged 18-30 years with stable Graves' hyperthyroidism.

This clonotype was counted at least ten times. The chain carries TRBV6-1 and TRBJ2-7; 8 nucleotides line up with TRBD1. Germline-derived CDR1 and CDR2 are MNHNS and SASEGT. CDR3 length: 14 residues. With V trimmed by 10 bases and J by 3 bases, 11 bases remained unmatched. DNA for the CDR3: TGTGCCACAATCCGGGACAGGAGATTCTACGAGCAGTACTTC. This codes for CATIRDRRFYEQYF.

This clonotype was recorded at least ten times. The chain combines TRBV12-3 or TRBV12-4 with TRBJ1-1; TRBD1 is a possible D gene (6 bases). CDR3 length: 13 residues. Trimming stripped 5 bases from V and 5 bases from J, with 12 bases between. CDR3 nucleotide sequence: TGTGCCAGCAGTCCAGGAGGGGGGACTGAAGCTTTCTTT. It codes for CASSPGGGTEAFF.

Points on this clonotype: This likely comes from a read error, as the CDR3 has no conserved phenylalanine or tryptophan at its end. The chain employs TRBV12-3 or TRBV12-4 and TRBJ1-2; D ambiguous. The CDR3 loop spans 11 amino acids. The CDR3 coding sequence is TGTTCCAGCGAAGCGATGAGGGGCTACACCGTC. It specifies CSSEAMRGYTV.

At least ten counts were recorded for this clonotype. J is TRBJ1-5 and V is TRBV28; TRBD1 aligns across 7 bases. Germline V gene sequence: CDR1 MDHEN, CDR2 SYDVKM. The trim removed 5 bases at V and 6 bases at J, leaving 13 bases unmatched. The CDR3 runs 16 residues. This CDR3 reads CASSPWIRGNLQPQHF. The CDR3 nucleotides read TGTGCCAGCAGTCCCTGGATCAGGGGGAACCTTCAGCCCCAGCATTTT. The whole variable domain, filled in from reference TRBV28 and TRBJ1-5, reads DVKVTQSSRYLVKRTGEKVFLECVQDMDHENMFWYRQDPGLGLRLIYFSYDVKMKEKGDIPEGYSVSREKKERFSLILESASTNQTSMYLCASSPWIRGNLQPQHFGDGTRLSIL.

The chain is built from TRBV15 and TRBJ2-7; perhaps TRBD2 as D (5 bases). Trimming removed 3 bases at V and 1 base at J, with 10 bases between. The germline V gene encodes CDR1 LNHNV and CDR2 YYDKDF (reference sequence). The CDR3 has 14 residues. The CDR3 region is CATSRERESYEQYF. The DNA of the CDR3 is TGTGCCACCAGCAGGGAGAGGGAATCCTACGAGCAGTACTTC.

Many counts were recorded for this clonotype. The chain carries TRBV5-1 and TRBJ2-7, with 9 bases aligning to TRBD2. The V and J ends lost 0 bases and 9 bases, in that order; junction bases with no gene match: 7. Germline V gives CDR1 SGHRS, CDR2 YFSETQ. This CDR3 has 14 residues. The CDR3 coding sequence is TGCGCCAGCAGCTTGGCGGGCGGGAGGGACGTGCAGTACTTC. Protein sequence: CASSLAGGRDVQYF.

This clonotype appeared many times. The chain recombines TRBV5-1 with TRBJ2-2; D is unresolved. V was clipped by 5 bases and J by 0 bases, with 14 bases between them. Germline V gives CDR1 SGHRS, CDR2 YFSETQ. The CDR3 extends over 16 amino acids. The CDR3: CASRPMGNANTGELFF. CDR3 bases: TGCGCCAGCAGGCCGATGGGAAACGCGAACACCGGGGAGCTGTTTTTT.

This clonotype came up a few times. This chain joins TRBV13 and TRBJ2-5; D not resolved. The V end lost 3 bases, the J end lost 2 bases, and 10 bases lay between the germline ends. Per the germline V gene, CDR1 is PRHDT and CDR2 is FYEKMQ (reference sequence). The CDR3 sequence is 14 residues long. CDR3 DNA sequence: TGTGCCAGCAGCTTTCCGGGCTCACAAGAGACCCAGTACTTC. Its translation: CASSFPGSQETQYF.

The rearrangement uses TRBV6-1 and TRBJ1-6; no definite D call. Germline CDR1 and CDR2: MNHNS and SASEGT. The CDR3 has 13 amino acids. Deletions cut 8 bases from V and 9 bases from J, with 14 bases between. The CDR3 DNA follows: TGTGCCAGCCGCTGGGTTTTTGGTTCACCCCTCCACTTT. The encoded protein is CASRWVFGSPLHF.